This is a list of T cell receptor beta chains from one sample in a study of blood T cells in healthy people across ages. TCRdb re-called the 5' RACE reads through MiXCR, storing one row per CDR3 protein. The sample consists of roughly 860,000 distinct CDR3 sequences, 60% to 80% of them appearing once. Sequenced material: blood. Source of these receptors: a man younger than 40 in good health. Each CDR3 is given with its conserved first and last residue. The order of the fields is D gene, clone size, V gene, J gene, CDR3 DNA, CDR3 protein. The D gene is left open where the match is weak. A row's size may be missing; if present it is once, few, many or a size class.

TRBD2,once,TRBV20-1,TRBJ2-3,TGCAGTGCTAGAAAGGGACTAGCCCGCAACACAGATACGCAGTATTTT,CSARKGLARNTDTQYF
.,.,TRBV12-3/TRBV12-4,TRBJ2-4,TGTGCCAGCAGTCCCGGAGGCTTCATTTTAGCCAAAAACATTCAGTACTTC,CASSPGGFILAKNIQYF
TRBD1,.,TRBV6-5,TRBJ1-6,TGTGCCAGCAGATACGGGACAGGGCCTCCGAGCTCCTATAATTCACCCCTCCACTTT,CASRYGTGPPSSYNSPLHF
TRBD1,.,TRBV4-1,TRBJ2-7,TGCGCCAGCAGCCAGGATCCGGGACAGCTTTACGAGCAGTACTTC,CASSQDPGQLYEQYF
.,.,TRBV20-1,TRBJ1-5,TGCAGTGCTAGAGATTTAGATAGCAATCAGCCCCAGCATTTT,CSARDLDSNQPQHF
.,few,TRBV13,TRBJ2-7,TGTGCCAGCAGCCCTCCCCCGGGAGTTGGTTACGAGCAGTACTTC,CASSPPPGVGYEQYF
.,.,TRBV9,TRBJ1-1,TGTGCCAGCAGCCCTTCCCTAGCCAGGGACACTGAAGCTTTCTTT,CASSPSLARDTEAFF
.,.,TRBV5-1,TRBJ2-5,TGCGCCAGCAGCGAGGGACGGGTACAAGAGACCCAGTACTTC,CASSEGRVQETQYF
.,once,TRBV24-1,TRBJ1-2,TGTGCCACCAGTGAGGCGGGGGTGAGTCTGGAGCGCGGCTACACCTTC,CATSEAGVSLERGYTF
.,.,TRBV14,TRBJ2-7,TGTGCCAGCAGGAAGACAGGAATGGGCTACGAGCAGTACTTC,CASRKTGMGYEQYF
.,.,TRBV28,TRBJ1-2,TGTGCCAGCACCTCGGGGAATGGGGTGGCTGGCTACACCTTC,CASTSGNGVAGYTF
.,few,TRBV7-9,TRBJ1-2,TGTGCCAGCAGCTTAGTAAGCAGGGATGGCTACACCTTC,CASSLVSRDGYTF
.,.,TRBV10-3,TRBJ2-1,TGTGCCACCCTTAGGGGTAGTGAGCAGTTCTTC,CATLRGSEQFF
.,.,TRBV29-1,TRBJ2-7,TGCAGCGTTGTGTTAATATTCTCACAGGGTGGCGAGCAGTACTTC,CSVVLIFSQGGEQYF
TRBD2,.,TRBV20-1,TRBJ2-3,TGCAGTGCTAGCCGGACTAGCGGGGGAAATACGCAGTATTTT,CSASRTSGGNTQYF
.,many,TRBV29-1,TRBJ2-3,TGCAGCGTTGAAGACCCCGGACAGATTCGCACAGATACGCAGTATTTT,CSVEDPGQIRTDTQYF
.,few,TRBV20-1,TRBJ2-3,TGCAGTGCTCGAAGAGGGGCGGGGGCGAGCACAGATACGCAGTATTTT,CSARRGAGASTDTQYF
TRBD2,few,TRBV7-2,TRBJ2-5,TGTGCCAGCAGCGTCACCGGGACTAGCGGACAAGAGACCCAGTACTTC,CASSVTGTSGQETQYF
.,.,TRBV5-1,TRBJ2-3,TGCGCCGGCAGCCCCCCCGAGGAGCGGGGCACAGATACGCAGTATTTT,CAGSPPEERGTDTQYF
.,once,TRBV6-2/TRBV6-3,TRBJ2-3,TGTGCCAGCCTAGCCTATTTAGGGTTTAGCACAGATACGCAGTATTTT,CASLAYLGFSTDTQYF
TRBD1,.,TRBV7-3,TRBJ2-5,TGTGCCAGCAGCTCCCCGGACAGGGGCCAAGAGACCCAGTACTTC,CASSSPDRGQETQYF
TRBD1,.,TRBV3-1,TRBJ1-2,TGTGCCAGCAGCCAAGGACAGGGTTTTCTCAGCGGCTACACCTTC,CASSQGQGFLSGYTF
TRBD2,.,TRBV9,TRBJ2-7,TGTGCCAGCAGCGCCGGGGGGGACTATCACGAGCAGTACTTC,CASSAGGDYHEQYF
TRBD1,.,TRBV5-1,TRBJ2-7,TGCGCCAGCAGTCAGGGGGTCCACGAGCAGTACTTC,CASSQGVHEQYF
TRBD1,few,TRBV11-1,TRBJ2-5,TGTGCCAGCAGTTACCGGGACAGACAAGAGACCCAGTACTTC,CASSYRDRQETQYF
TRBD1,.,TRBV4-1,TRBJ2-7,TGCGCCAGCAGCCAAGAACAGGGGTACGAGCAGTACTTC,CASSQEQGYEQYF
.,.,TRBV24-1,TRBJ2-1,TGTGCCACCAGTGACCAGGGTGACGGCTACAATGAGCAGTTCTTC,CATSDQGDGYNEQFF
TRBD1,.,TRBV7-2,TRBJ2-7,TGTGCCAGCAGCTCCGGGACAGGAAGCTACAATGAGCAGTACTTC,CASSSGTGSYNEQYF
.,.,TRBV11-2,TRBJ1-2,TGTGCCAGCAGCTCGGCTTCCCCGGGCTATGGCTACACCTTC,CASSSASPGYGYTF
.,.,TRBV28,TRBJ2-7,TGTGCCAGCAGTTTATTGGGGAACAGGGCATTTAGGTACGAGCAGTACTTC,CASSLLGNRAFRYEQYF
.,.,TRBV3-1,TRBJ1-1,TGTGCCAGCAGCCAAGAACCCCTTTTCATGAACACTGAAGCTTTCTTT,CASSQEPLFMNTEAFF
.,.,TRBV12-3/TRBV12-4,TRBJ2-7,TGTGCCAGCAGTGGCTTGGACGACTACGAGCAGTACTTC,CASSGLDDYEQYF
TRBD2,.,TRBV5-5,TRBJ2-5,TGTGCCAGCAGCACCCGACTAGCGGGCCGCCAAGAGACCCAGTACTTC,CASSTRLAGRQETQYF
.,few,TRBV25-1,TRBJ2-1,TGTGCCAGCAGTGCACCTCTTGACAGGTCAGATGAGCAGTTCTTC,CASSAPLDRSDEQFF
TRBD2,.,TRBV11-2,TRBJ2-2,TGTGCCAGCAGCTTAGCTAGCGGGGGGTACACCGGGGAGCTGTTTTTT,CASSLASGGYTGELFF
TRBD1,.,TRBV6-5,TRBJ2-7,TGTGCCAGCAGTTACTCGGCGGCACGGGACAGGGCGGACGAGCAGTACTTC,CASSYSAARDRADEQYF
.,.,TRBV20-1,TRBJ2-7,TGCAGTGCTACGGGGCTCGGCTCCTACGAGCAGTACTTC,CSATGLGSYEQYF
TRBD2,.,TRBV11-2,TRBJ2-2,TGTGCCAGCAGCCCTGATGACTTACTAGCGGGAAGGGTTGGCACCGGGGAGCTGTTTTTT,CASSPDDLLAGRVGTGELFF
.,.,TRBV6-2/TRBV6-3,TRBJ2-1,TGTGCCAGCAGTGACACTCGAACTTACAATGAGCAGTTCTTC,CASSDTRTYNEQFF
.,.,TRBV20-1,TRBJ2-3,TGCAGTGCTAGAGGGGAGTGGCTAGATACGCAGTATTTT,CSARGEWLDTQYF
.,.,TRBV7-3,TRBJ2-3,TGTGCCAGCAGCTTAACAGTACTAAGCACAGATACGCAGTATTTT,CASSLTVLSTDTQYF
TRBD1,.,TRBV5-1,TRBJ2-2,TGCGCCAGCAGCGACTGGGACAGGGGAGGTTCCGGGGAGCTGTTTTTT,CASSDWDRGGSGELFF